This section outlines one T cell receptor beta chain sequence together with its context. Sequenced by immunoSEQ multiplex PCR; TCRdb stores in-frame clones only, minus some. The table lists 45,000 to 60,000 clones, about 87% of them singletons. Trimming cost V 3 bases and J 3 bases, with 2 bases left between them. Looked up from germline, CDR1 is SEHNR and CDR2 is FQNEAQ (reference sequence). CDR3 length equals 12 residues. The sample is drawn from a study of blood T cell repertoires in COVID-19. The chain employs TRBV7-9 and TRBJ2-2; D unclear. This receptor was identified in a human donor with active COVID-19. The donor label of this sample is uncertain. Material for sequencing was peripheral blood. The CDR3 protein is CASSFDTGELFF. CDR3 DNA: TGTGCCAGCAGCTTCGACACCGGGGAGCTGTTTTTT.